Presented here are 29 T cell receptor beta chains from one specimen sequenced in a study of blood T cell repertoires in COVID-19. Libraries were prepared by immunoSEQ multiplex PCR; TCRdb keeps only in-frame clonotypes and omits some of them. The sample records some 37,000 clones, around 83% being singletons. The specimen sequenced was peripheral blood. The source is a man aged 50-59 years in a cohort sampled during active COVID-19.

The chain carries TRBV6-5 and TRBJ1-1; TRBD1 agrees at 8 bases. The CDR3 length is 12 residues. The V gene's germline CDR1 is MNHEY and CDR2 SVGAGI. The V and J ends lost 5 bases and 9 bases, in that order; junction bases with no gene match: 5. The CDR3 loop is CASSKRDRKAFF. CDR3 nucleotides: TGTGCCAGCAGTAAACGGGACAGGAAAGCTTTCTTT.

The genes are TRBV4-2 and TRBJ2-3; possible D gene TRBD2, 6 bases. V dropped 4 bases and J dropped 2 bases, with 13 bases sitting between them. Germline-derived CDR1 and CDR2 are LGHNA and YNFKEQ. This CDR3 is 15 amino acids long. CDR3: CASSPTMGLTDTQYF. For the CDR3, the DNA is TGTGCCAGCAGCCCGACCATGGGACTCACAGATACGCAGTATTTT.

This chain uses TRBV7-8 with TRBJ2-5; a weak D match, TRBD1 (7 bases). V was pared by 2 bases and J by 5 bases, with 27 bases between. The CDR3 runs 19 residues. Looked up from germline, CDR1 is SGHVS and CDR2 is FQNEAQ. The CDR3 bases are TGTGCCAGCAGCTTATTCGCGTGGGGGGCCAGGGGGTCCAAGGAGACCCAGTACTTC. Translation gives CASSLFAWGARGSKETQYF.

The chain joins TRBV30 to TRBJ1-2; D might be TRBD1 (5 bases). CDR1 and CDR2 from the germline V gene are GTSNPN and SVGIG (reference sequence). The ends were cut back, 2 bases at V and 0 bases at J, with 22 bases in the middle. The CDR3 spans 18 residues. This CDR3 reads CAWSPRWGGNTPNYGYTF. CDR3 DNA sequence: TGTGCCTGGAGTCCCCGCTGGGGGGGGAATACCCCTAACTATGGCTACACCTTC.

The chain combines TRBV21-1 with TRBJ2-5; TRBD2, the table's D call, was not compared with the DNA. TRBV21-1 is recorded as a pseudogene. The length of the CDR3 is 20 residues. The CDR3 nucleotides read TGTGCCAGCAGCAAAAAGGCGGTCAGTAAGGGACTAGCGGTAAAAGAGACCCAGTACTTC. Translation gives CASSKKAVSKGLAVKETQYF.

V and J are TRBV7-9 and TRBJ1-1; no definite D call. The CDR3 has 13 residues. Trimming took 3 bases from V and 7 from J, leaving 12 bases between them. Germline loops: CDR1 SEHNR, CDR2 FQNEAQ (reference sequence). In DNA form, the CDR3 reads TGTGCCAGCAGCTTGGCTGGGAGGCATGAAGCTTTCTTT. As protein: CASSLAGRHEAFF.

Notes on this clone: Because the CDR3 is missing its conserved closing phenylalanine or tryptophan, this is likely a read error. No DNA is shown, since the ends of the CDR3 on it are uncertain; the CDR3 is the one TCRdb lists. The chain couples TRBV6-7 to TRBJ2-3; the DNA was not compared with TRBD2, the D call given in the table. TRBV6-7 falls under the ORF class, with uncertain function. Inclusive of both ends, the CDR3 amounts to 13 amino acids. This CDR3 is CASSFRKRLAGVG.

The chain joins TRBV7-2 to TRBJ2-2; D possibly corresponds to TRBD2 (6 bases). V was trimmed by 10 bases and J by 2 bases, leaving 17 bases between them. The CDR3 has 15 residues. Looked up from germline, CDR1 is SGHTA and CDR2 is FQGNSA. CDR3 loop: CATHPGGRNTGELFF. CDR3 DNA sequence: TGTGCCACTCACCCCGGGGGACGTAACACCGGGGAGCTGTTTTTT.

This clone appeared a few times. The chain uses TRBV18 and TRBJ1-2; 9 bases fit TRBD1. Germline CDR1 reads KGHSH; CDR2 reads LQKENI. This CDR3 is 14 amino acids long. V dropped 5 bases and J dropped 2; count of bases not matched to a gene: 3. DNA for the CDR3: TGTGCCAGCTCATCCGGGACAGGGAACTATGGCTACACCTTC. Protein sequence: CASSSGTGNYGYTF. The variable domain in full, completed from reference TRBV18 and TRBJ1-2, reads NAGVMQNPRHLVRRRGQEARLRCSPMKGHSHVYWYRQLPEEGLKFMVYLQKENIIDESGMPKERFSAEFPKEGPSILRIQQVVRGDSAAYFCASSSGTGNYGYTFGSGTRLTVV.

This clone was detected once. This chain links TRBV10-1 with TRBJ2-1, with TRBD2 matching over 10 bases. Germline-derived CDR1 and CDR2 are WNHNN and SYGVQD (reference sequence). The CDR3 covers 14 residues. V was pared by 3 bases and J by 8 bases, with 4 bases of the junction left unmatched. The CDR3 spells CASSDSGRYDEQFF. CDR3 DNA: TGCGCCAGCAGTGATAGCGGGAGGTATGATGAGCAGTTCTTC.

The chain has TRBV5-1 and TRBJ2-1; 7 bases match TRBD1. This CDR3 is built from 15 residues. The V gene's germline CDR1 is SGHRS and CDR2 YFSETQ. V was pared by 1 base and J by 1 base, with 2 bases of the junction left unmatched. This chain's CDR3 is CASSLYRGSYNEQFF. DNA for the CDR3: TGCGCCAGCAGCTTGTACAGGGGATCCTACAATGAGCAGTTCTTC.

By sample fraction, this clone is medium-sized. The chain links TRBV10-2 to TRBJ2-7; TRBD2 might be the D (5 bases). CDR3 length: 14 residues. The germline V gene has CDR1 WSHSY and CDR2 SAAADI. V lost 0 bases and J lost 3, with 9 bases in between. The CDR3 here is CASSESGKGYEQYV. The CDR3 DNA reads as TGCGCCAGCAGTGAGTCCGGGAAGGGCTACGAGCAGTACGTC.

CDR3 residues: CASSLAVAGDGYTF. DNA for the CDR3: TGTGCCAGCAGCTTAGCGGTTGCAGGGGATGGCTACACCTTC. The genes are TRBV7-9 and TRBJ1-2, with D perhaps TRBD1 (6 bases). The germline CDR1 and CDR2 sequences are SEHNR and FQNEAQ (reference sequence). Trimming took off 0 bases at V and 6 bases at J, with 11 bases between the two ends. CDR3 length equals 14 residues.

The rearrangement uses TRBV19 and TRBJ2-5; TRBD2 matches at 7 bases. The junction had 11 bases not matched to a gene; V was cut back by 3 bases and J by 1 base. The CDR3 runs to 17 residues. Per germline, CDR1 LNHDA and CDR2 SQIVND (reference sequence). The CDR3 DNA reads TGTGCCAGTAGTATGAACGCGGCGGGGGTATCCCAAGAGACCCAGTACTTC. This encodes CASSMNAAGVSQETQYF.

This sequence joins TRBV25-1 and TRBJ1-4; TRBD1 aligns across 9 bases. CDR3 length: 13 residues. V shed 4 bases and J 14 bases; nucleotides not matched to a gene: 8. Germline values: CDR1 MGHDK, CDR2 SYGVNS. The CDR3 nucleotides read TGTGCCAGCAGTGGAACCCGGACAGGGGTCCTGTTTTTT. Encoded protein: CASSGTRTGVLFF.

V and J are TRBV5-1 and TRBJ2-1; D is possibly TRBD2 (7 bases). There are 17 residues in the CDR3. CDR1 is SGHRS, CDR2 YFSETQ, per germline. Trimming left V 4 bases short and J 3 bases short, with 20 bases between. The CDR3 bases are TGCGCCAGCAGCCCTACTGTGGGGGGGGCTGACTACAATGAGCAGTTCTTC. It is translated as CASSPTVGGADYNEQFF. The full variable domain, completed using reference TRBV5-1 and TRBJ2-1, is KAGVTQTPRYLIKTRGQQVTLSCSPISGHRSVSWYQQTPGQGLQFLFEYFSETQRNKGNFPGRFSGRQFSNSRSEMNVSTLELGDSALYLCASSPTVGGADYNEQFFGPGTRLTVL.

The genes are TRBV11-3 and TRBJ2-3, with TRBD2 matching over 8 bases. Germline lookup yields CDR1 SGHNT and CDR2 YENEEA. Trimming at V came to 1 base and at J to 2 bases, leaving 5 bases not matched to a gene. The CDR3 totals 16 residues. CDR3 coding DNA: TGTGCCAGCAGCTTAGCAGCGGGGGTCAACACAGATACGCAGTATTTT. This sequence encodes CASSLAAGVNTDTQYF.

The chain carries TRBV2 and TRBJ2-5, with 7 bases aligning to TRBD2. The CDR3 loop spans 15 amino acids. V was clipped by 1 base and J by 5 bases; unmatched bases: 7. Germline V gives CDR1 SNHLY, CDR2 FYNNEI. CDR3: CASSEVGLAVETQYF. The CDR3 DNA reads TGTGCCAGCAGTGAAGTAGGGCTAGCGGTGGAGACCCAGTACTTC.

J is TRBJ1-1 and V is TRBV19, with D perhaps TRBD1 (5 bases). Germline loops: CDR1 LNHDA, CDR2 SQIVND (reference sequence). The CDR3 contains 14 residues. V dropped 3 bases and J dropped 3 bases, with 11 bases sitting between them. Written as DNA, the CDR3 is TGTGCCAGTAGTATCCCGGGACTTGACACTGAAGCTTTCTTT. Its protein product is CASSIPGLDTEAFF.

The CDR3 bases are TGCAGCGTTATCCCTCAATGGACAGGATTGAACACTGAAGCTTTCTTT. Its protein product is CSVIPQWTGLNTEAFF. V gene TRBV29-1 combines with J gene TRBJ1-1, with 7 bases identical to TRBD1. CDR1 SQVTM and CDR2 ANQGSEA come from the germline V gene. The J segment lost 0 bases and the V segment lost 5 bases, leaving 12 bases of the junction unmatched. This CDR3 region has 16 residues.

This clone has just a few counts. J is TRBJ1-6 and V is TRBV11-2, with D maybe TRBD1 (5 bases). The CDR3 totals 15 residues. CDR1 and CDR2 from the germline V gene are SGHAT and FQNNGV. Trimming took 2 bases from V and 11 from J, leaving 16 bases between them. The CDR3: CASSLYRPVNPPLHF. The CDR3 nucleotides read TGTGCCAGCAGCTTATACAGGCCCGTAAATCCACCCCTCCACTTT.

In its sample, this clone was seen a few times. The DNA for the CDR3 is TGTGCCAGCAGCAAAACTCGGACAGGGAATAATTCACCCCTCCACTTT. Translated, it gives CASSKTRTGNNSPLHF. This chain joins TRBV11-3 and TRBJ1-6; TRBD1 matches at 8 bases. There are 16 residues in the CDR3. V gave up 5 bases and J gave up 5 bases; unmatched junction bases: 8. The germline CDR1 and CDR2 sequences are SGHNT and YENEEA.

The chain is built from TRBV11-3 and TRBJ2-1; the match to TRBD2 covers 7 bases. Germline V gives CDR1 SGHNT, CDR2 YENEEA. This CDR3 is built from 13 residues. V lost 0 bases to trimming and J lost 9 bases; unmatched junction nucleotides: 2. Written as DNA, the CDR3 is TGTGCCAGCAGCTTAGAGGGCGGGGGTGAGCAGTTCTTC. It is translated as CASSLEGGGEQFF.

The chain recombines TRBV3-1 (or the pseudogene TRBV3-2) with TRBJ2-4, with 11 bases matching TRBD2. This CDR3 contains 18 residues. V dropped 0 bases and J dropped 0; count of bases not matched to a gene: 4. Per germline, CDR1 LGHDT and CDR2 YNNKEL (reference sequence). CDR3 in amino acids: CASSQETSGTRAKNIQYF. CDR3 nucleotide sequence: TGTGCCAGCAGCCAAGAGACTAGCGGGACCCGAGCCAAAAACATTCAGTACTTC.

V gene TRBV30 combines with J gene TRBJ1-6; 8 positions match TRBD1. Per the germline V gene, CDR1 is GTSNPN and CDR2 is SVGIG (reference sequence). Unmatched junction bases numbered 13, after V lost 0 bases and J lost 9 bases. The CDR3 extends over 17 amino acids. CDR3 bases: TGTGCCTGGAGTGTACCCTCCCGGACAGGGTTACGTTCACCCCTCCACTTT. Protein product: CAWSVPSRTGLRSPLHF. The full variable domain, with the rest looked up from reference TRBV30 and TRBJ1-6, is SQTIHQWPATLVQPVGSPLSLECTVEGTSNPNLYWYRQAAGRGLQLLFYSVGIGQISSEVPQNLSASRPQDRQFILSSKKLLLSDSGFYLCAWSVPSRTGLRSPLHFGNGTRLTVT.

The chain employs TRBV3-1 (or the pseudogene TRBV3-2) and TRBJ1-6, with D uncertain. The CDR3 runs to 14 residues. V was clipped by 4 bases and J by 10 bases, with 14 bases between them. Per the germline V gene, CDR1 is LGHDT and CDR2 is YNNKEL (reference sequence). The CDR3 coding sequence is TGTGCCAGCAGCCCCAGGCACCGAGAATCACCCCTCCACTTT. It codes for CASSPRHRESPLHF.

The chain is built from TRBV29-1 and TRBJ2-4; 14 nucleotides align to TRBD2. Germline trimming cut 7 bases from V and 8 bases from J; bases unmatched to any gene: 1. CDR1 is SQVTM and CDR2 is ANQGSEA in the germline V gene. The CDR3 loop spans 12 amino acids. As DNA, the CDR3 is TGCAGCGGGGGACTAGCGGGGGACATTCAGTACTTC. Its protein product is CSGGLAGDIQYF.

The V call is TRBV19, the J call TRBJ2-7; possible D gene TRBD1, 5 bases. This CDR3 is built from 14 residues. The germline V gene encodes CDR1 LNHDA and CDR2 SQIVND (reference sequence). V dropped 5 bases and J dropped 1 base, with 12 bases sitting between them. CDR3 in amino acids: CASSVGPLSYEQYF. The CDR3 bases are TGTGCCAGTAGTGTGGGGCCCCTTTCCTACGAGCAGTACTTC.

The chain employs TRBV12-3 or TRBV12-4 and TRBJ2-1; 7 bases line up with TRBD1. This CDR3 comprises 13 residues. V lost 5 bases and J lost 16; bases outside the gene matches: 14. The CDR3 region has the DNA TGTGCCAGCAGTACCACAGGGGTCACGGCTGGTTTCTTC. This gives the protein CASSTTGVTAGFF.